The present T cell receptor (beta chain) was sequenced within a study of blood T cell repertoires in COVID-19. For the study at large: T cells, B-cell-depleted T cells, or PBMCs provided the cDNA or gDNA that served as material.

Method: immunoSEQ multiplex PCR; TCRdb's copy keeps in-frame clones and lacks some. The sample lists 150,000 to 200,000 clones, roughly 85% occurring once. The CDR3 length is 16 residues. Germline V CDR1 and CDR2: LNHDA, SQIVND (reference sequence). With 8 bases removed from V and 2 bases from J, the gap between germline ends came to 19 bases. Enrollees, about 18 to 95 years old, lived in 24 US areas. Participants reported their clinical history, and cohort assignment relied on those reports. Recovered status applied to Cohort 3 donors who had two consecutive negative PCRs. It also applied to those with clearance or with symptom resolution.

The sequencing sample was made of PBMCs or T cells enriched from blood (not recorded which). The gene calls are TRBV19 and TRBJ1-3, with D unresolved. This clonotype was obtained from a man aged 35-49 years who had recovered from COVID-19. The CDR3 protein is CASGEGALTTGNTIYF. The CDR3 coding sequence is TGTGCCAGTGGGGAGGGCGCGCTGACTACTGGAAACACCATATATTTT.